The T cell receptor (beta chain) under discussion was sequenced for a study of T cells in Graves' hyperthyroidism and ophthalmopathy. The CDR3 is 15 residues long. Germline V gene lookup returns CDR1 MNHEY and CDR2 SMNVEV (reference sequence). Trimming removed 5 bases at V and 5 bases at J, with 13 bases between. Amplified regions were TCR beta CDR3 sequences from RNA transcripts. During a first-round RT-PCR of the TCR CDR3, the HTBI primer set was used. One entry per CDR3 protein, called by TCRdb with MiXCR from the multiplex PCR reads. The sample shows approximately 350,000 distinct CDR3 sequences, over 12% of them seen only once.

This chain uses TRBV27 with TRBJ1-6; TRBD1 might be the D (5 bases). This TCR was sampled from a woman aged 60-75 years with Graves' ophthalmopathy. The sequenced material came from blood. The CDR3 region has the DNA TGTGCCAGCAGTCCCCGGGGGACTAATAATTCACCCCTCCACTTT. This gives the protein CASSPRGTNNSPLHF.